The 23 T cell receptor beta chains in this list originate from one sample, sequenced in a study of spatial heterogeneity in lung cancer. A single record per CDR3 protein comes from TCRdb applying MiXCR to the 5' RACE reads. The sample includes more than 85,000 distinct CDR3 sequences, under 9% seen only once; the top ten take 6.9%. Time point in this sample: sample taken at primary tumor resection. Whole RNA, isolated from tumor, nontumor lung or frozen PBMC, was sequenced without prior sorting. The material was PBMCs, obtained at surgery. All receptors derive from a male donor with early-stage non-small cell lung cancer.

This clonotype was seen only once. A much larger clonotype is one base distant, so this may be a read error. The chain uses TRBV25-1 and TRBJ1-2, with 8 bases aligning to TRBD1. The CDR3 loop spans 14 amino acids. The germline CDR1 and CDR2 sequences are MGHDK and SYGVNS. This CDR3 is CASRETGDDYGFTF. CDR3 DNA sequence: TGTGCCAGCAGGGAGACAGGGGATGACTATGGCTTCACCTTC.

V usage is TRBV4-2 and J usage is TRBJ2-1; D perhaps matches TRBD2 (5 bases). Germline-derived CDR1 and CDR2 are LGHNA and YNFKEQ. V lost 0 bases, J lost 0 bases, and 6 bases lay in between. The CDR3 runs to 15 residues. CDR3 residues: CASSQEGSSYNEQFF. CDR3 nucleotide sequence: TGTGCCAGCAGCCAAGAAGGGAGCTCCTACAATGAGCAGTTCTTC.

This clonotype showed up many times. The genes are TRBV5-1 and TRBJ2-7; D is unclear. Trimming cost V 0 bases and J 2 bases, with 9 bases left between them. The CDR3 is 14 residues long. The V gene's germline CDR1 is SGHRS and CDR2 YFSETQ. CDR3 residues: CASSLESGPYEQYF. As DNA, the CDR3 is TGCGCCAGCAGCTTGGAATCTGGACCCTACGAGCAGTACTTC.

With respect to this clonotype: This clone may be a read error of a much larger clone one base away. CDR3 bases: TGTACCAGCAAAAGATCCCGGTACAACACCATATATTTT. Translated: CTSKRSRYNTIYF. The V call is TRBV6-2 or TRBV6-3, the J call TRBJ1-3; D gene unclear. The V gene's germline CDR1 is MNHEY and CDR2 SVGEGT. This CDR3 contains 13 residues.

CDR3 nucleotides: TGTGCCAGCTCACCATCGGGTAGCCCCGGAAACACCATATATTTT. Protein product: CASSPSGSPGNTIYF. V is TRBV18 and J is TRBJ1-3; D gene unclear. This CDR3 region has 15 residues. The ends were cut back, 2 bases at V and 4 bases at J, with 12 bases in the middle. CDR1 KGHSH and CDR2 LQKENI come from the germline V gene.

J is TRBJ1-3 and V is TRBV29-1; D possibly corresponds to TRBD1 (6 bases). V gave up 4 bases and J gave up 4 bases, with 11 bases separating them. Germline-derived CDR1 and CDR2 are SQVTM and ANQGSEA. CDR3 length equals 13 residues. The CDR3 reads CSVGGQGGNTIYF. DNA for the CDR3: TGCAGCGTTGGAGGCCAGGGGGGAAACACCATATATTTT.

This chain connects TRBV5-4 to TRBJ2-3; D not certain. The CDR3 sequence is 14 residues long. Deletions cut 0 bases from V and 2 bases from J, with 7 bases between. Germline V lookup: CDR1 SGHNT, CDR2 YYREEE (reference sequence). The CDR3 DNA sequence: TGTGCCAGCAGCTTGGGACGGGTCACAGATACGCAGTATTTT. It codes for CASSLGRVTDTQYF.

The chain employs TRBV29-1 and TRBJ1-1; unclear D gene. With 5 bases removed from V and 2 bases from J, the gap between germline ends came to 12 bases. The V gene's germline CDR1 is SQVTM and CDR2 ANQGSEA. This CDR3 is 13 amino acids long. The CDR3, as DNA: TGCAGCGTTCGGACTGGCCGAAACACTGAAGCTTTCTTT. Its translation is CSVRTGRNTEAFF.

This clonotype was seen more than once but under ten times. The chain couples TRBV4-3 to TRBJ2-3, with 12 bases lining up with TRBD2. V trimming: 0 bases; J trimming: 3 bases; junction bases outside the gene matches: 4. Germline lookup yields CDR1 LGHNA and CDR2 YSLEER. The CDR3 contains 17 residues. The CDR3 nucleotides are TGCGCCAGCAGCCAAGATGCTAGCGGGGGGGTTACAGATACGCAGTATTTT. It translates to CASSQDASGGVTDTQYF.

The V gene is TRBV6-2 or TRBV6-3, the J gene TRBJ1-2; D not resolved. The CDR3 sequence is 13 residues long. The germline V gene has CDR1 MNHEY and CDR2 SVGEGT. Trimming cost V 4 bases and J 4 bases, with 10 bases left between them. This CDR3 reads CASSLPDFYGYTF. CDR3 sequence (DNA): TGTGCCAGCAGTTTGCCGGACTTCTATGGCTACACCTTC.

In its sample, this clonotype was seen a few times. V is TRBV12-3 or TRBV12-4 and J is TRBJ1-2; 10 bases line up with TRBD1. V dropped 6 bases and J dropped 9; count of bases not matched to a gene: 7. The CDR3 contains 13 residues. For the CDR3, the DNA is TGTGCCAGCAGAACCGGGACAGGGGTTCGCTACACCTTC. This encodes CASRTGTGVRYTF.

This clonotype was observed at least ten times. The CDR3 reads CASRGSTDTQYF. CDR3 nucleotides: TGTGCCAGCAGAGGGAGCACAGATACGCAGTATTTT. The genes are TRBV28 and TRBJ2-3, with D hard to call. This CDR3 has 12 amino acids. Germline V gene data show CDR1 as MDHEN and CDR2 as SYDVKM. Trimming removed 6 bases at V and 0 bases at J, with 4 bases between.

On this clonotype: The junction differs from germline at one of its ends, possibly a read error. The chain employs TRBV27 and TRBJ1-6, with D maybe TRBD1 (6 bases). This CDR3 spans 13 amino acids. Per germline, CDR1 MNHEY and CDR2 SMNVEV (reference sequence). CDR3 bases: TGTGTCAGCAGTTGGGGACATCTTTCACCCCTCCACTTT. Its protein is CVSSWGHLSPLHF.

This clonotype was recorded many times. The chain links TRBV24-1 to TRBJ2-3; D remains ambiguous. CDR3 length: 14 residues. Germline-derived CDR1 and CDR2 are KGHDR and SFDVKD. V lost 5 bases and J lost 0, with 8 bases in between. The CDR3: CATSGLLSTDTQYF. In DNA, the CDR3 is TGTGCCACCAGTGGTTTATTGAGCACAGATACGCAGTATTTT.

This clonotype was observed a few times. The rearrangement links TRBV11-2 to TRBJ1-2; 7 bases align to TRBD1. With 1 base clipped from V and 4 bases from J, the junction kept 3 bases outside the gene matches. CDR3 length equals 14 residues. The germline CDR1 and CDR2 sequences are SGHAT and FQNNGV. CDR3 region: CASSLGRGAYGYTF. CDR3 in DNA: TGTGCCAGCAGCTTAGGCAGGGGGGCCTATGGCTACACCTTC.

Notes on this clonotype: A much larger clone differs by one base, so this may be a read error. The chain links TRBV11-2 to TRBJ2-1, with D possibly matching TRBD1 (6 bases). CDR1 and CDR2 from the germline V gene are SGHAT and FQNNGV. This CDR3 has 15 amino acids. The CDR3 reads CASSYAQGSYNEQIF. The CDR3 DNA reads TGTGCCAGCAGCTATGCACAGGGCTCCTACAATGAGCAGATCTTC.

CDR3 amino acids: CASSLDLLTYSPLHF. The CDR3 nucleotides read TGTGCCAGCAGCTTAGATTTACTTACTTATTCACCCCTCCACTTT. The V gene is TRBV11-2, the J gene TRBJ1-6; D remains unclear. CDR1 SGHAT and CDR2 FQNNGV come from the germline V gene. The V end lost 0 bases, the J end lost 8 bases, and 11 bases lay between the germline ends. CDR3 length: 15 residues.

This clonotype was seen only a few times. The V call is TRBV10-3, the J call TRBJ2-3; D is unclear. CDR1 and CDR2 (germline): ENHRY, SYGVKD. The CDR3 consists of 11 residues. The V end lost 8 bases, the J end lost 0 bases, and 3 bases lay between the germline ends. This chain's CDR3 is CAIGSTDTQYF. The CDR3 nucleotides read TGTGCCATCGGGAGCACAGATACGCAGTATTTT.

This clonotype turned up a few times. The genes are TRBV20-1 and TRBJ2-5; D may be TRBD1 (6 bases). Per germline, CDR1 DFQATT and CDR2 SNEGSKA (reference sequence). The CDR3 runs 16 residues. V lost 6 bases, J lost 1 base, and 21 bases lay in between. The CDR3 spells CSAVPTSTGTQETQYF. CDR3 nucleotide sequence: TGCAGTGCCGTACCAACAAGCACAGGGACCCAAGAGACCCAGTACTTC.

This clonotype was picked up many times. The chain joins TRBV11-2 to TRBJ2-7; D perhaps matches TRBD1 (5 bases). The CDR3 consists of 13 residues. Per the germline V gene, CDR1 is SGHAT and CDR2 is FQNNGV. V gave up 4 bases and J gave up 7 bases, with 14 bases separating them. CDR3 amino acids: CASSSDILWEQYF. CDR3 DNA sequence: TGTGCCAGCAGCTCGGACATCCTTTGGGAGCAGTACTTC.

This clonotype qualifies as medium-sized. The chain couples TRBV7-2 to TRBJ2-7; 8 bases agree with TRBD1. Germline V CDR1 and CDR2: SGHTA, FQGNSA. There are 13 residues in the CDR3. The V segment lost 3 bases and the J segment 5 bases; nucleotides outside the gene matches: 3. The CDR3 here is CASSFWTGHEQYF. The CDR3 DNA reads TGTGCCAGCAGCTTCTGGACAGGGCACGAGCAGTACTTC.

A few counts support this clonotype. This chain uses TRBV29-1 with TRBJ2-5, with TRBD2 as a possible D gene (5 bases). The CDR3 length is 14 residues. Germline CDR1 reads SQVTM; CDR2 reads ANQGSEA. Trimming removed 4 bases at V and 1 base at J, with 13 bases between. The CDR3 loop is CSVVGSRGQETQYF. CDR3 nucleotide sequence: TGCAGCGTTGTAGGGAGCCGGGGCCAAGAGACCCAGTACTTC.

In this sample, this clonotype turned up many times. CDR3 sequence: CASSPTVPKNIQYF. The CDR3, as DNA: TGTGCCAGCAGTCCGACAGTACCCAAAAACATTCAGTACTTC. The chain has TRBV28 and TRBJ2-4; possible D gene TRBD1, 5 bases. V gave up 5 bases and J gave up 2 bases, with 10 bases separating them. Germline values: CDR1 MDHEN, CDR2 SYDVKM. This CDR3 comprises 14 residues.